These T cell receptor beta chains were read from a single sample in a study of CD8+CD57+ T cells in acquired aplastic anemia. A single record per CDR3 protein comes from TCRdb applying MiXCR to the reads. The data hold 250,000 or so distinct CDR3 sequences, with about 44% observed a single time. The sample taken for sequencing was sorted CD4+, CD8+, or CD8+CD57+ T cells (not recorded which) from PBMCs. These receptors were collected from a human donor with aplastic anemia. Each CDR3 is given with its conserved first and last residue.

V gene,J gene,CDR3 protein
TRBV12-3/TRBV12-4,TRBJ2-2,CASSSLTSGPEHRGAVF
TRBV7-8,TRBJ2-4,CASSEGGNIQYF
TRBV9,TRBJ2-5,CASSPLGTSFQETQYF
TRBV25-1,TRBJ2-2,CASSDPQANTGELFF
TRBV14,TRBJ1-1,CASKTDSLNTEAFF
TRBV4-1,TRBJ1-2,CASSPAGTLESETF
TRBV6-5,TRBJ2-7,CASPDQYSYGQYF
TRBV15,TRBJ1-3,CATSRDLITIYF
TRBV27,TRBJ2-1,CASSLSLAGRDEQFF
TRBV7-2,TRBJ2-5,CASSLVVGEGETQCF
TRBV28,TRBJ2-7,CASSLAVFRPRSYEQYF
TRBV27,TRBJ1-5,CASSLTNVQPQHF
TRBV12-3/TRBV12-4,TRBJ1-5,CASSLRTGRNQPQHF
TRBV10-1,TRBJ1-6,CASSRDRSSYNSPLHF
TRBV2,TRBJ1-2,CASSLVTNYGYTF
TRBV20-1,TRBJ2-3,CSADGVGGTDTQYF
TRBV5-5,TRBJ1-1,CASSRSTGYEAFF
TRBV19,TRBJ2-1,CASSIMGTSVGEQFF
TRBV5-1,TRBJ2-7,CASSLGLDYEQYF
TRBV2,TRBJ2-3,CASHGTGYTDTQYF
TRBV7-9,TRBJ2-1,CASSLVVGEQFF
TRBV27,TRBJ1-2,CASSLGWGSNYGYTF
TRBV4-1,TRBJ1-2,CASSQVAGQGYTF
TRBV6-1,TRBJ1-6,CASSRGQGSQSPLHF
TRBV5-5,TRBJ2-3,CASSLAPGGVFRTDTQYF
TRBV10-3,TRBJ2-3,CAISVERGTDTQYF
TRBV7-6,TRBJ2-3,CASSPSTGVGTDTQYF
TRBV20-1,TRBJ1-2,CSARQGANYGYTF
TRBV2,TRBJ2-7,CASSKLVNEQYF
TRBV15,TRBJ1-2,CATSRDRAEGSTF
TRBV7-8,TRBJ1-2,CASSLGGVGVSYGYTF
TRBV28,TRBJ1-1,CASSLGTGDKAFF
TRBV7-9,TRBJ1-4,CASSLSGWANEKLFF
TRBV9,TRBJ2-3,CASSVKSGGGKDTQYF
TRBV7-9,TRBJ1-1,CASSPRDTRTEAFF
TRBV20-1,TRBJ1-2,CSAKPGNLETF
TRBV7-3,TRBJ2-4,CASSLFSLGTKNIQYF
TRBV7-2,TRBJ2-7,CASSFQGRTYEQYF
TRBV9,TRBJ1-4,CASSGDRAPLF
TRBV6-1,TRBJ1-1,CASKEQDKNTEAFF
TRBV2,TRBJ1-2,CASMSEASFGYTF
TRBV3-1,TRBJ2-1,CASSQDEGTSNREQFF
TRBV20-1,TRBJ1-2,CSAGHGYTF
TRBV27,TRBJ1-1,CASSYPGRTEAFF
TRBV19,TRBJ1-6,CASSSTTWSRVTPLHF
TRBV19,TRBJ2-5,CASSERGIQETQYF
TRBV20-1,TRBJ2-7,CSAPGTRQSEQYF
TRBV19,TRBJ2-1,CASSRRGGWGEQFF
TRBV20-1,TRBJ2-7,CSAIRPAGGVHYEQYF
TRBV2,TRBJ1-1,CASSEALRLAFF
TRBV19,TRBJ2-7,CASRANRDSYEQYF
TRBV15,TRBJ2-3,CATSRGTAGTDTQYF
TRBV19,TRBJ1-6,CASRSIPFRGGSRSPLHF